This T cell receptor beta chain was sequenced for a study of T cell responses to AZD1222 COVID-19 vaccine. Study-wide results and limits: Close to half of spike-specific TCRs reportedly recognize unmutated variant regions. Baseline seropositivity characterized only a handful of AZD1222 recipients. The span of vaccine-associated CD4 TCRs extended across spike, with dominance at 160-218 and 743-854.

Trimming took off 3 bases at V and 3 bases at J, with 15 bases between the two ends. Germline V gives CDR1 KGHSH, CDR2 LQKENI. This CDR3 spans 16 amino acids. To note about this clone: The antigen remains unidentified.

The analysis combined second doses at about 4 or about 12 weeks. Produced via immunoSEQ multiplex PCR; TCRdb's table is partial and in-frame only. Of about 140,000 clones in the sample, just under 95% were seen once. The source of this sequence is an adult who received the AZD1222 COVID-19 vaccine. The sequences come from peripheral blood, collected 28 days after the second AZD1222 dose. This rearrangement joins TRBV18 to TRBJ1-3, with D perhaps TRBD1 (6 bases). CDR3 sequence reads: CASSPNRDLIGNTIYF. For the CDR3, the DNA is TGTGCCAGCTCACCGAACAGGGATCTGATTGGAAACACCATATATTTT. The whole variable domain, remainder taken from reference TRBV18 and TRBJ1-3, is NAGVMQNPRHLVRRRGQEARLRCSPMKGHSHVYWYRQLPEEGLKFMVYLQKENIIDESGMPKERFSAEFPKEGPSILRIQQVVRGDSAAYFCASSPNRDLIGNTIYFGEGSWLTVV.